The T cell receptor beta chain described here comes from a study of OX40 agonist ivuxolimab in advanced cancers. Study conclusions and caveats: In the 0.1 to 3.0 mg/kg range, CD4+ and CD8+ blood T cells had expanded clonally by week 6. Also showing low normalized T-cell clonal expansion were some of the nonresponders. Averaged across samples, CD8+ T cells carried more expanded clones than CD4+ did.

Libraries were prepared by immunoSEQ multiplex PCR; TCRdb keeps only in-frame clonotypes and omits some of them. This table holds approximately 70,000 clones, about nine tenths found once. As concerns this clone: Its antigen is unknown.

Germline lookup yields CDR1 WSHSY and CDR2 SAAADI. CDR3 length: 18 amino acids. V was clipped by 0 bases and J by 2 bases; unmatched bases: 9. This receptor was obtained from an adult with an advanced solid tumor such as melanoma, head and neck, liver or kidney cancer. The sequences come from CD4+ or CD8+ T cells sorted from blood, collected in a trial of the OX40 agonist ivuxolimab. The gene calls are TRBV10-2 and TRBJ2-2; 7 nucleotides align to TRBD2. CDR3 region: CASSESKLAAINTGELFF. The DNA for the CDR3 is TGCGCCAGCAGTGAGTCGAAGCTAGCGGCGATAAACACCGGGGAGCTGTTTTTT.